These 8 T cell receptor beta chains originate from one sample sequenced in a study of T-cell reconstitution after alpha-beta-depleted transplantation in children. Using unique molecular identifiers, the investigators prepared the TCRbeta library. From the PCR reads, TCRdb called clonotypes with MiXCR, one entry per CDR3 protein. The sample lists about 600,000 distinct CDR3 sequences; over 10% were seen once. The sequenced sample was PBMCs, mostly from graft donor cells, obtained 360 days after TCRalphabeta/CD19-depleted stem cell transplant. Receptor source: a male patient between 10 and 17 years old who had a stem cell transplant for acute myeloid leukemia, so the T cells may come from the graft donor.

This clonotype was seen a few times. This chain connects TRBV27 to TRBJ2-3, with D tentatively TRBD2 (5 bases). The CDR3 sequence is 13 residues long. The germline V gene encodes CDR1 MNHEY and CDR2 SMNVEV (reference sequence). Trimming took off 11 bases at V and 0 bases at J, with 12 bases between the two ends. In DNA, the CDR3 is TGTGCCGCGGGCCGTACTAGCACAGATACGCAGTATTTT. Translation: CAAGRTSTDTQYF.

This clonotype appeared a few times. The chain carries TRBV6-2 or TRBV6-3 and TRBJ1-5, with 10 bases lining up with TRBD1. The germline CDR1 and CDR2 sequences are MNHEY and SVGEGT. The CDR3 extends over 16 amino acids. V trimming: 4 bases; J trimming: 8 bases; junction bases outside the gene matches: 11. CDR3 region: CASSFGTGALREPQHF. CDR3 coding DNA: TGTGCCAGCAGTTTTGGGACAGGGGCTCTGAGGGAGCCCCAGCATTTT.

This chain uses TRBV5-1 with TRBJ2-1; D perhaps matches TRBD1 (6 bases). V dropped 4 bases and J dropped 8 bases, with 13 bases sitting between them. Germline lookup yields CDR1 SGHRS and CDR2 YFSETQ. There are 13 residues in the CDR3. The CDR3 region has the DNA TGCGCCAGCAGCCCGGTGGGGGCCTATGAGCAGTTCTTC. This sequence encodes CASSPVGAYEQFF.

This clonotype was observed a handful of times. The CDR3 reads CASLGEGGLSQQFF. The CDR3 coding sequence is TGTGCCAGCCTTGGGGAAGGGGGGCTTAGTCAGCAGTTCTTC. The V call is TRBV5-6, the J call TRBJ2-1; D is possibly TRBD1 or TRBD2 (6 bases each). Germline V gene data show CDR1 as SGHDT and CDR2 as YYEEEE. Trimming pared 7 bases from V and 11 bases from J, leaving 22 bases between. This CDR3 has 14 amino acids.

This clonotype was recorded at least ten times. The rearrangement uses TRBV20-1 and TRBJ2-7, with 8 bases lining up with TRBD2. Germline values: CDR1 DFQATT, CDR2 SNEGSKA (reference sequence). With 6 bases clipped from V and 2 bases from J, the junction kept 3 bases outside the gene matches. The CDR3 runs 12 residues. DNA for the CDR3: TGCAGTGCCACTAGCGGCCCCTACGAGCAGTACTTC. Translation gives CSATSGPYEQYF.

The chain employs TRBV9 and TRBJ2-1, with 10 bases fitting TRBD2. Unmatched junction bases numbered 13, after V lost 4 bases and J lost 9 bases. The germline V gene encodes CDR1 SGDLS and CDR2 YYNGEE. This CDR3 comprises 16 residues. CDR3 protein: CASSLTSAGGLGEQFF. In nucleotides, the CDR3 is TGTGCCAGCAGCCTTACCTCAGCGGGAGGGCTGGGTGAGCAGTTCTTC.

This clonotype has more than one count but fewer than ten. The V gene is TRBV29-1, the J gene TRBJ2-7; the D gene could be TRBD1 or TRBD2 (5 bases each). CDR3 length: 10 amino acids. Germline V gene sequence: CDR1 SQVTM, CDR2 ANQGSEA. V shed 6 bases and J shed 7 bases, with 10 bases lying between them. DNA for the CDR3: TGCAGCGTGAGGGGTCGGGAGCAGTACTTC. Translation gives CSVRGREQYF.

This rearrangement joins TRBV6-5 to TRBJ2-1, with no clear D. Trimming pared 7 bases from V and 7 bases from J, leaving 8 bases between. The CDR3 contains 11 residues. Germline loops: CDR1 MNHEY, CDR2 SVGAGI. CDR3 amino acids: CASKGVNEQFF. The CDR3, as DNA: TGTGCCAGCAAAGGTGTTAATGAGCAGTTCTTC.